Below are 23 T cell receptor beta chains sequenced from a single sample in a study of blood T cell repertoires in COVID-19 (dated by TCRdb to 2020 to 2021). Receptor amplification or capture employed the immunoSEQ multiplex PCR assay. The table was pulled from immuneACCESS by TCRdb, which kept in-frame rearrangements only. Such tables lose some clones; where checked, under half of the loss comes from unresolved V genes, and the rest has no known cause. Present in this sample are some 45,000 clones, roughly 89% of which were seen just once. 6.4% of the sample belongs to the ten largest clones. The sequenced sample was peripheral blood. These TCRs come from a man in his 70s with active COVID-19.

The chain joins TRBV3-1 (or the pseudogene TRBV3-2) to TRBJ2-2; the match to TRBD2 covers 7 bases. The CDR3 length is 16 residues. With V trimmed by 5 bases and J by 3 bases, 9 bases remained unmatched. CDR1 is LGHDT, CDR2 YNNKEL, per germline (reference sequence). The CDR3 loop reads CASSGDGLADTGELFF. CDR3 in DNA: TGTGCCAGCAGCGGAGATGGGCTAGCGGACACCGGGGAGCTGTTTTTT.

The chain has TRBV5-6 and TRBJ1-4; D gene uncertain. The germline CDR1 and CDR2 sequences are SGHDT and YYEEEE. The CDR3 has 15 amino acids. Trimming pared 0 bases from V and 8 bases from J, leaving 14 bases between. CDR3 region: CASSLGRRISEKLFF. The DNA of the CDR3 is TGTGCCAGCAGCTTGGGTAGGCGGATTAGCGAAAAACTGTTTTTT. The full variable domain, rest sourced from reference TRBV5-6 and TRBJ1-4, is DAGVTQSPTHLIKTRGQQVTLRCSPKSGHDTVSWYQQALGQGPQFIFQYYEEEERQRGNFPDRFSGHQFPNYSSELNVNALLLGDSALYLCASSLGRRISEKLFFGSGTQLSVL.

The J gene is TRBJ1-6, the V gene TRBV10-3, with D possibly being TRBD1 (5 bases). V was shortened by 7 bases and J by 8 bases, with 12 bases between the two germline ends. CDR1 ENHRY and CDR2 SYGVKD come from the germline V gene. CDR3 length: 13 residues. CDR3 coding DNA: TGTGCCATCAAGGCAGGGAAGGATTCACCCCTCCACTTT. It codes for CAIKAGKDSPLHF.

The chain couples TRBV7-9 to TRBJ1-1, with a possible D match to TRBD1 (6 bases). Germline CDR1 and CDR2: SEHNR and FQNEAQ (reference sequence). Between the trimmed V and J ends, which lost 3 bases and 1 base, there was a span of 15 bases. This CDR3 is 16 amino acids long. CDR3 loop: CASSFHPLTGNTEAFF. The CDR3 nucleotides are TGTGCCAGCAGCTTCCACCCTCTGACAGGGAACACTGAAGCTTTCTTT.

The chain joins TRBV6-5 to TRBJ2-7; TRBD2 matches at 11 bases. V shed 4 bases, J shed 6 bases, and the junction held 11 bases outside the gene matches. This CDR3 is 16 amino acids long. The germline V gene encodes CDR1 MNHEY and CDR2 SVGAGI. The CDR3 loop reads CASSSTSGGLFSEQYF. The CDR3 DNA follows: TGTGCCAGCAGTTCTACTAGCGGGGGCCTCTTTTCCGAGCAGTACTTC.

The chain joins TRBV9 to TRBJ2-5; D is undetermined. Trimming pared 0 bases from V and 5 bases from J, leaving 8 bases between. CDR1 is SGDLS, CDR2 YYNGEE, per germline. This CDR3 contains 13 residues. CDR3 residues: CASSVAVGETQYF. The CDR3, as DNA: TGTGCCAGCAGCGTAGCAGTCGGGGAGACCCAGTACTTC.

The chain employs TRBV20-1 and TRBJ2-1; 10 nucleotides line up with TRBD2. There are 14 residues in the CDR3. V lost 3 bases, J lost 6 bases, and 5 bases stayed unmatched. Germline V CDR1 and CDR2: DFQATT, SNEGSKA (reference sequence). The CDR3 loop reads CSASRASGGNEQFF. DNA for the CDR3: TGCAGTGCTAGTCGGGCTAGCGGGGGCAATGAGCAGTTCTTC.

CDR3 amino acids: CASSRGDRGHRGYTF. The CDR3, as DNA: TGTGCCAGCAGCAGAGGGGACAGGGGACATCGAGGCTACACCTTC. The V gene is TRBV5-6, the J gene TRBJ1-2; 10 bases agree with TRBD1. Trimming cost V 4 bases and J 8 bases; bases outside gene matches: 11. The CDR3 covers 15 residues. Germline V gene lookup returns CDR1 SGHDT and CDR2 YYEEEE.

The chain uses TRBV2 and TRBJ1-4, with 11 nucleotides matching TRBD1. This CDR3 has 15 amino acids. The trim removed 4 bases at V and 8 bases at J, leaving 6 bases unmatched. CDR1 and CDR2 from the germline V gene are SNHLY and FYNNEI. This CDR3 reads CASSGLGTGGEKLFF. The CDR3 DNA reads TGTGCCAGCAGTGGGCTCGGGACAGGGGGAGAAAAACTGTTTTTT.

The chain couples TRBV13 to TRBJ2-5; 7 bases are a match to TRBD2. The germline CDR1 and CDR2 sequences are PRHDT and FYEKMQ (reference sequence). CDR3 length equals 14 residues. J gave up 2 bases and V 6 bases, and 6 bases lay outside the gene matches. CDR3 sequence (DNA): TGTGCCAGCAGTCTTGGGGGGGGACAAGAGACCCAGTACTTC. Its protein product is CASSLGGGQETQYF.

The rearrangement links TRBV12-3 or TRBV12-4 to TRBJ1-2, with D possibly being TRBD1 (5 bases). This CDR3 is built from 13 residues. Trimming took 1 base from V and 7 from J, leaving 10 bases between them. This CDR3 reads CASSLVQGSGYTF. In nucleotides, the CDR3 is TGTGCCAGCAGTTTAGTCCAGGGCTCTGGCTACACCTTC.

The V gene is TRBV30, the J gene TRBJ2-5; D ambiguous. The CDR3 consists of 12 residues. Between the trimmed V and J ends, which lost 0 bases and 2 bases, there was a span of 4 bases. Germline V CDR1 and CDR2: GTSNPN, SVGIG (reference sequence). CDR3 residues: CAWSVKQETQYF. As DNA, the CDR3 is TGTGCCTGGAGTGTTAAACAAGAGACCCAGTACTTC.

The V and J genes are TRBV4-1 and TRBJ2-1; TRBD2 agrees at 10 bases. The length of the CDR3 is 17 residues. Germline-derived CDR1 and CDR2 are MGHRA and YSYEKL. V lost 0 bases to trimming and J lost 2 bases; unmatched junction nucleotides: 4. CDR3 residues: CASSQDLAGATYNEQFF. CDR3 in DNA: TGCGCCAGCAGCCAAGATCTAGCGGGGGCCACCTACAATGAGCAGTTCTTC.

The V call is TRBV6-5, the J call TRBJ2-1, with 8 positions matching TRBD1. Germline V gene sequence: CDR1 MNHEY, CDR2 SVGAGI. There are 13 residues in the CDR3. Trimming at V came to 7 bases and at J to 14 bases, leaving 13 bases not matched to a gene. The CDR3: CASKSRGPVGEFF. CDR3 in DNA: TGTGCCAGCAAGAGCAGGGGGCCAGTCGGAGAGTTCTTC.

In DNA form, the CDR3 reads TGTGCCAGCAGCCAACGCGGGGGAACGAACGAGCAGTACTTC. It translates to CASSQRGGTNEQYF. J is TRBJ2-7 and V is TRBV3-1 (or the pseudogene TRBV3-2), with 7 bases lining up with TRBD2. Germline lookup yields CDR1 LGHDT and CDR2 YNNKEL (reference sequence). The length of the CDR3 is 14 residues. The junction had 6 bases not matched to a gene; V was cut back by 2 bases and J by 5 bases.

This rearrangement joins TRBV19 to TRBJ1-4; D is uncertain. CDR3 length equals 13 residues. Trimming took off 1 base at V and 7 bases at J, with 7 bases between the two ends. Germline loops: CDR1 LNHDA, CDR2 SQIVND (reference sequence). The CDR3 nucleotides read TGTGCCAGTAGTATAGTAATCGGTGAAAAACTGTTTTTT. Encoded protein: CASSIVIGEKLFF.

The genes are TRBV6-4 and TRBJ2-2, with TRBD1 matching 10 bases. CDR3 size: 15 residues. Germline CDR1 reads MRHNA; CDR2 reads SNTAGT. With 5 bases clipped from V and 7 bases from J, the junction kept 7 bases outside the gene matches. The CDR3 sequence is CASSPGQGFGGELFF. DNA for the CDR3: TGTGCCAGCAGTCCGGGACAGGGGTTTGGCGGGGAGCTGTTTTTT.

This sequence joins TRBV6-5 and TRBJ2-7; 11 positions match TRBD1. Germline V gene data show CDR1 as MNHEY and CDR2 as SVGAGI. This CDR3 has 15 residues. Trimming took 8 bases from V and 1 from J; bases not matched to a gene: 7. The CDR3 region is CASRTGGGGSYEQYF. The CDR3 coding sequence is TGTGCCAGCCGGACAGGGGGCGGAGGGTCCTACGAGCAGTACTTC.

J is TRBJ2-2 and V is TRBV12-5; 13 positions agree with TRBD2. The V and J ends lost 1 base and 4 bases, in that order; junction bases with no gene match: 12. Germline loops: CDR1 LGHNT, CDR2 FRNRAP. The CDR3 totals 20 residues. CDR3 in DNA: TGTGCTAGTGGTTTGGCGCCGCAAACTAGCGGGGGGGCGCGCACCGGGGAGCTGTTTTTT. This encodes CASGLAPQTSGGARTGELFF. The full variable domain, its missing parts supplied by reference TRBV12-5 and TRBJ2-2, is DARVTQTPRHKVTEMGQEVTMRCQPILGHNTVFWYRQTMMQGLELLAYFRNRAPLDDSGMPKDRFSAEMPDATLATLKIQPSEPRDSAVYFCASGLAPQTSGGARTGELFFGEGSRLTVL.

The rearrangement links TRBV5-1 to TRBJ2-5; TRBD1 is a possible D gene (6 bases). Germline CDR1 is SGHRS and CDR2 is YFSETQ. V lost 4 bases, J lost 2 bases, and 9 bases lay in between. The CDR3 covers 13 residues. CDR3 residues: CASSAGVQETQYF. The CDR3 DNA is TGCGCCAGCAGCGCAGGGGTACAAGAGACCCAGTACTTC. Based on the CDR3 plus reference TRBV5-1 and TRBJ2-5, the full variable domain is KAGVTQTPRYLIKTRGQQVTLSCSPISGHRSVSWYQQTPGQGLQFLFEYFSETQRNKGNFPGRFSGRQFSNSRSEMNVSTLELGDSALYLCASSAGVQETQYFGPGTRLLVL.

This rearrangement joins TRBV6-6 to TRBJ2-7, with 11 bases that match TRBD2. The V segment lost 8 bases and the J segment 3 bases; nucleotides outside the gene matches: 12. The CDR3 spans 16 residues. The V gene's germline CDR1 is MNHNY and CDR2 SVGAGI (reference sequence). The CDR3 DNA sequence: TGTGCCAGCGCACCCGTCGGACTAGCGGGTTACTACGAGCAGTACTTC. It yields the protein CASAPVGLAGYYEQYF.

The chain is built from TRBV6-5 and TRBJ2-5; D is possibly TRBD2 (6 bases). CDR1 MNHEY and CDR2 SVGAGI come from the germline V gene. This CDR3 is built from 15 residues. V was clipped by 0 bases and J by 2 bases, with 10 bases between them. CDR3 in DNA: TGTGCCAGCAGTTACTCGGGGACTGCACAAGAGACCCAGTACTTC. It translates to CASSYSGTAQETQYF.

This clone was seen only once. The DNA for the CDR3 is TGTGCCAGCAGCTTAGCGTTAGGACAGGGGATGAACACTGAAGCTTTCTTT. Protein product: CASSLALGQGMNTEAFF. This chain connects TRBV7-8 to TRBJ1-1; 9 bases map to TRBD1. J was trimmed by 0 bases and V by 0 bases; bases with no gene match: 5. Per the germline V gene, CDR1 is SGHVS and CDR2 is FQNEAQ. The CDR3 contains 17 residues.